This T cell receptor (beta chain) was recorded in a study of cytomegalovirus exposure and HLA in healthy donors. The wider study: Earlier sequencing of 150 million to 200 million T cells yielded nearly 120 million unique TCR beta sequences.

Trimming cost V 6 bases and J 0 bases, with 8 bases left between them. This CDR3 spans 13 amino acids. The V gene's germline CDR1 is LNHDA and CDR2 SQIVND (reference sequence). Study results and limitations: In a later analysis, across HLA loci, associated TCR counts were highest for DRB1, lowest for HLA-C.

Primers included in the PCR were 60 Vbeta and 13 Jbeta primers. Some clones are missing from TCRdb's copy, which holds only in-frame ones; the method was immunoSEQ multiplex PCR. The sample carries 130,000 or so clones, approximately 84% recorded once. For this clone: Its antigen is unidentified.

The chain is built from TRBV19 and TRBJ1-1; D unresolved. Sequencing was carried out using PBMCs. The receptor's source is a woman aged 40 to 50 in good health and CMV-seronegative. CDR3 coding DNA: TGTGCCAGTAGCGGTAACCTGAACACTGAAGCTTTCTTT. Translated: CASSGNLNTEAFF. Together with reference TRBV19 and TRBJ1-1, the CDR3 gives the full variable domain: DGGITQSPKYLFRKEGQNVTLSCEQNLNHDAMYWYRQDPGQGLRLIYYSQIVNDFQKGDIAEGYSVSREKKESFPLTVTSAQKNPTAFYLCASSGNLNTEAFFGQGTRLTVV.